These 20 T cell receptor beta chains were sequenced from one sample in a study of OX40 agonist ivuxolimab in advanced cancers. Only in-frame clones appear in the TCRdb table, and some are missing; sequencing was by immunoSEQ multiplex PCR. The sample lists about 79,000 clones, 70% to 85% occurring once. The sequences come from CD4+ or CD8+ T cells sorted from blood, collected in a trial of the OX40 agonist ivuxolimab. The receptors stem from an adult with an advanced solid tumor such as melanoma, head and neck, liver or kidney cancer.

The chain carries TRBV11-2 and TRBJ2-5; D could derive from TRBD1 or TRBD2 (5 bases each). V gave up 5 bases and J gave up 4 bases, with 11 bases separating them. This CDR3 has 13 amino acids. CDR1 SGHAT and CDR2 FQNNGV come from the germline V gene. The DNA of the CDR3 is TGTGCCAGCAGCATCCGGGGCTTAGAGACCCAGTACTTC. Translated, it gives CASSIRGLETQYF.

The genes are TRBV6-5 and TRBJ2-1, with D possibly being TRBD1 (8 bases). Per germline, CDR1 MNHEY and CDR2 SVGAGI. This CDR3 has 15 residues. The V end lost 4 bases, the J end lost 4 bases, and 14 bases lay between the germline ends. The CDR3 region is CASSSAQGGYNEQFF. CDR3 nucleotide sequence: TGTGCCAGCAGTTCCGCACAGGGGGGGTACAATGAGCAGTTCTTC.

This sequence joins TRBV11-2 and TRBJ1-6; TRBD1 might be the D (5 bases). Trimming took 7 bases from V and 8 from J, leaving 18 bases between them. The CDR3 has 15 amino acids. Germline lookup yields CDR1 SGHAT and CDR2 FQNNGV. CDR3 nucleotides: TGTGCCAGCACCTTGATGAGAAGGGGTGATTCACCCCTCCACTTT. Translated, it gives CASTLMRRGDSPLHF.

Comment on this clone: At the DNA level, this CDR3 is encoded by other sequences in the same sample as well. The chain's CDR3 is CASSLGGAGQPQHF. As DNA, the CDR3 is TGTGCCAGCAGTCTTGGGGGGGCCGGCCAGCCCCAGCATTTT. J is TRBJ1-5 and V is TRBV28, with D possibly being TRBD1 (6 bases). This CDR3 is 14 amino acids long. CDR1 is MDHEN, CDR2 SYDVKM, per germline. V lost 5 bases to trimming and J lost 7 bases, with 15 bases between them. Together with reference TRBV28 and TRBJ1-5, the CDR3 gives the full variable domain: DVKVTQSSRYLVKRTGEKVFLECVQDMDHENMFWYRQDPGLGLRLIYFSYDVKMKEKGDIPEGYSVSREKKERFSLILESASTNQTSMYLCASSLGGAGQPQHFGDGTRLSIL.

Of note for this clone: An end of the junction does not agree with germline; a read error may underlie this. This chain joins TRBV7-9 and TRBJ2-1; 9 bases match TRBD2. Germline V CDR1 and CDR2: SEHNR, FQNEAQ (reference sequence). The CDR3 totals 16 residues. The CDR3 is CASSLAMAGGYNEQFF. In DNA form, the CDR3 reads TGTGCCAGCAGCCTAGCTATGGCGGGAGGGTACAATGAGCAGTTCTTC. Using reference TRBV7-9 and TRBJ2-1 for the parts outside the CDR3, the full variable domain is DTGVSQNPRHKITKRGQNVTFRCDPISEHNRLYWYRQTLGQGPEFLTYFQNEAQLEKSRLLSDRFSAERPKGSFSTLEIQRTEQGDSAMYLCASSLAMAGGYNEQFFGPGTRLTVL.

The rearrangement joins TRBV6-5 to TRBJ2-7; TRBD1 matches 8 bases. J gave up 0 bases and V 7 bases, and 8 bases lay outside the gene matches. CDR1 and CDR2 from the germline V gene are MNHEY and SVGAGI. CDR3 size: 15 residues. For the CDR3, the DNA is TGTGCCAGCAAAGTAGACAGGGGAAGCTCCTACGAGCAGTACTTC. Protein sequence: CASKVDRGSSYEQYF.

As concerns this clone: The same CDR3 also results from other DNA sequences found in this sample. This sequence joins TRBV5-1 and TRBJ2-3, with TRBD1 identical over 10 bases. From germline, CDR1 is SGHRS and CDR2 YFSETQ. There are 14 residues in the CDR3. With V trimmed by 4 bases and J by 4 bases, 3 bases remained unmatched. The CDR3 bases are TGCGCCAGCAGCCTAGGACAGGGGGCAGATACGCAGTATTTT. Translation gives CASSLGQGADTQYF.

The V and J genes are TRBV2 and TRBJ2-5; tentatively, D is TRBD2 (6 bases). V lost 5 bases and J 5 bases, leaving 12 bases between the germline ends. The germline V gene has CDR1 SNHLY and CDR2 FYNNEI. This CDR3 region has 13 residues. The CDR3 loop reads CASSLLRGETQYF. DNA for the CDR3: TGTGCCAGCAGTCTTCTCCGGGGGGAGACCCAGTACTTC.

The chain uses TRBV7-2 and TRBJ2-7, with a tentative D call TRBD2 (6 bases). V shed 6 bases and J shed 2 bases, with 14 bases lying between them. There are 14 residues in the CDR3. CDR1 SGHTA and CDR2 FQGNSA come from the germline V gene. CDR3 sequence reads: CASSNTGLPYEQYF. The CDR3, as DNA: TGTGCCAGCAGTAACACGGGACTCCCCTACGAGCAGTACTTC.

V gene TRBV28 combines with J gene TRBJ2-2, with 8 bases aligning to TRBD2. CDR1 and CDR2 from the germline V gene are MDHEN and SYDVKM. The CDR3 length is 16 residues. The V gene end was trimmed by 5 bases and the J gene end by 1 base; junction bases not matched to a gene: 6. The CDR3 DNA reads TGTGCCAGCAGTGCCCCGGGGGGGCGGAACACCGGGGAGCTGTTTTTT. Its translation: CASSAPGGRNTGELFF. Together with reference TRBV28 and TRBJ2-2, the CDR3 gives the full variable domain: DVKVTQSSRYLVKRTGEKVFLECVQDMDHENMFWYRQDPGLGLRLIYFSYDVKMKEKGDIPEGYSVSREKKERFSLILESASTNQTSMYLCASSAPGGRNTGELFFGEGSRLTVL.

V usage is TRBV28 and J usage is TRBJ2-1; 10 nucleotides line up with TRBD2. V shed 4 bases, J shed 4 bases, and the junction held 4 bases outside the gene matches. The germline gives CDR1 MDHEN, CDR2 SYDVKM. The CDR3 covers 15 residues. CDR3 sequence: CASSSRTSGYNEQFF. CDR3 coding DNA: TGTGCCAGCAGTTCCCGGACTAGCGGATACAATGAGCAGTTCTTC.

The rearrangement uses TRBV6-5 and TRBJ2-7; 11 bases align to TRBD2. This CDR3 is built from 15 residues. With 6 bases clipped from V and 5 bases from J, the junction kept 9 bases outside the gene matches. Germline V CDR1 and CDR2: MNHEY, SVGAGI. The CDR3 DNA follows: TGTGCCAGCAGAGGGGTAGCGGGAGGGCCTAACGAGCAGTACTTC. As protein: CASRGVAGGPNEQYF.

This CDR3 is CASSIAGPTYGYTF. For the CDR3, the DNA is TGTGCCAGTAGTATAGCGGGACCCACTTATGGCTACACCTTC. J is TRBJ1-2 and V is TRBV19; D is possibly TRBD1 (5 bases). V lost 1 base to trimming and J lost 5 bases, with 11 bases between them. There are 14 residues in the CDR3. Germline V gene lookup returns CDR1 LNHDA and CDR2 SQIVND (reference sequence).

The genes are TRBV28 and TRBJ1-2; D gene ambiguous. The CDR3 sequence is 11 residues long. Trimming removed 3 bases from V and 8 bases from J, with 7 bases in between. Per the germline V gene, CDR1 is MDHEN and CDR2 is SYDVKM. The CDR3 loop is CASSFGEGYTF. The CDR3 DNA reads as TGTGCCAGCAGTTTCGGGGAAGGCTACACCTTC.

The genes are TRBV6-1 and TRBJ2-2, with TRBD2 matching over 7 bases. From germline, CDR1 is MNHNS and CDR2 SASEGT. Trimming took 2 bases from V and 6 from J; bases not matched to a gene: 3. The CDR3 loop spans 14 amino acids. CDR3: CASSELAGPGELFF. The CDR3 DNA reads as TGTGCCAGCAGTGAATTAGCGGGCCCCGGGGAGCTGTTTTTT.

J is TRBJ2-5 and V is TRBV5-6; D unclear. This CDR3 is built from 13 residues. Germline-derived CDR1 and CDR2 are SGHDT and YYEEEE. Trimming stripped 4 bases from V and 2 bases from J, with 9 bases between. The CDR3 bases are TGTGCCAGCAGCCGGTCGGAACAAGAGACCCAGTACTTC. Translating it yields CASSRSEQETQYF.

As DNA, the CDR3 is TGTGCCAGCAGTTCGGCGGGACAGGGGAGAGAGACCCAGTACTTC. It is translated as CASSSAGQGRETQYF. This chain uses TRBV28 with TRBJ2-5; TRBD1 matches at 10 bases. Trimming cost V 4 bases and J 4 bases; bases outside gene matches: 6. There are 15 residues in the CDR3. CDR1 and CDR2 (germline): MDHEN, SYDVKM.

Only a few counts were recorded for this clone. The V gene is TRBV30, the J gene TRBJ1-6; no clear D. CDR1 and CDR2 from the germline V gene are GTSNPN and SVGIG (reference sequence). The CDR3 is 13 amino acids. The ends were cut back, 1 base at V and 7 bases at J, with 8 bases in the middle. The CDR3 DNA is TGTGCCTGGAGTGCCCTATCCAATTCACCCCTCCACTTT. This gives the protein CAWSALSNSPLHF.

The CDR3 reads CAISESGQVSYEQYF. CDR3 in DNA: TGTGCCATCAGTGAGTCGGGGCAGGTTAGCTACGAGCAGTACTTC. The chain joins TRBV10-3 to TRBJ2-7; a weak D match, TRBD1 (5 bases). There are 15 residues in the CDR3. Germline loops: CDR1 ENHRY, CDR2 SYGVKD. Trimming removed 0 bases from V and 3 bases from J, with 12 bases in between.

V gene TRBV5-4 combines with J gene TRBJ1-2, with 7 nucleotides matching TRBD1. This CDR3 comprises 16 residues. After removal of 0 bases from V and 7 bases from J, the junction contained 12 bases not matched to a gene. Germline V gene lookup returns CDR1 SGHNT and CDR2 YYREEE (reference sequence). CDR3 sequence: CASSLEGARGEFGYTF. Written as DNA, the CDR3 is TGTGCCAGCAGCTTGGAGGGGGCGAGGGGCGAATTTGGCTACACCTTC.